Reported below is one T cell receptor beta chain. Its matching antigen is unknown. Its ends do not fully match the called genes, so a read error is possible. The CDR3 contains 16 residues. Per germline, CDR1 DFQATT and CDR2 SNEGSKA (reference sequence). The template was RNA from unsorted bulk tissue. These data belong to a study of tumor and adjacent non-tumor tissue in lung cancer. A modified ARM-PCR protocol with three rounds of nested PCR amplified TCRbeta. From the multiplex PCR reads, TCRdb called clonotypes with MiXCR, one entry per CDR3 protein. The sample consists of approximately 68,000 distinct CDR3 sequences, around 78% of them appearing once. Study-level findings and limits: In normal lung, the top 100 clones were significantly more dominant than in tumor.

Sequenced material: lung tumor tissue. This sequence was found in a man between 60 and 70 years old with non-small cell lung cancer. This chain connects TRBV20-1 to TRBJ2-3, with D tentatively TRBD2 (5 bases). The CDR3 DNA sequence: TGCAGTGCTACACCCCCGCCCAGCGGAGGCACAGATACGCAGTGTTTT. It encodes CSATPPPSGGTDTQCF.